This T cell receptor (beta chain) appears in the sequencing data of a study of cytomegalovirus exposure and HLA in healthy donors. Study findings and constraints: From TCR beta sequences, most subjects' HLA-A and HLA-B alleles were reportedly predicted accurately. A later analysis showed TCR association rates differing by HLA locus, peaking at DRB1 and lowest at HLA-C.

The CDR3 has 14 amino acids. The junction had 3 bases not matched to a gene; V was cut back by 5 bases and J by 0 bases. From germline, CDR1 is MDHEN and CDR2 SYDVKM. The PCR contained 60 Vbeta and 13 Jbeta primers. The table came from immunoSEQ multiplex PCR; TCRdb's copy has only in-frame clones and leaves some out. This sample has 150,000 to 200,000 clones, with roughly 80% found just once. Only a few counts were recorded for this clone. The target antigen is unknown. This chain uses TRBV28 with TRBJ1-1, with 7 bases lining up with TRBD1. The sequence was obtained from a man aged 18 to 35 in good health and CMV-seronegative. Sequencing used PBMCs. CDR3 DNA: TGTGCCAGCAGTGCGGGACAGATGAACACTGAAGCTTTCTTT. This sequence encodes CASSAGQMNTEAFF. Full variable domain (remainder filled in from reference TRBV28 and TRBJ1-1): DVKVTQSSRYLVKRTGEKVFLECVQDMDHENMFWYRQDPGLGLRLIYFSYDVKMKEKGDIPEGYSVSREKKERFSLILESASTNQTSMYLCASSAGQMNTEAFFGQGTRLTVV.